The 28 T cell receptor beta chains listed next were all sequenced from one sample in a study of blood T cell repertoires in COVID-19. Method: immunoSEQ multiplex PCR; TCRdb's copy keeps in-frame clones and lacks some. This repertoire shows some 200,000 clones, 88% found once; its top ten account for 1.5%. What was sequenced was peripheral blood. These receptors originate from a man aged 18 to 30 with active or convalescent COVID-19.

Only one count was recorded for this clone. V is TRBV6-5 and J is TRBJ1-1, with 8 nucleotides matching TRBD1. The CDR3 covers 13 residues. Per germline, CDR1 MNHEY and CDR2 SVGAGI. With 7 bases clipped from V and 5 bases from J, the junction kept 6 bases outside the gene matches. The CDR3 bases are TGTGCCAGCACCACAGGGGGACGAACTGAAGCTTTCTTT. Protein product: CASTTGGRTEAFF.

This chain uses TRBV5-1 with TRBJ2-3, with TRBD2 matching 7 bases. CDR1 and CDR2 from the germline V gene are SGHRS and YFSETQ. The CDR3 extends over 14 amino acids. Losses at the gene ends were 5 bases for V and 0 bases for J; bases not matched to a gene: 3. The CDR3 DNA reads TGCGCCAGCAGTAGCGGGTCTAGCACAGATACGCAGTATTTT. The encoded protein is CASSSGSSTDTQYF.

The chain employs TRBV5-4 and TRBJ1-1; D might be TRBD1 (6 bases). The CDR3 has 15 amino acids. Deletions cut 4 bases from V and 8 bases from J, with 21 bases between. Looked up from germline, CDR1 is SGHNT and CDR2 is YYREEE (reference sequence). The CDR3 nucleotides read TGTGCCAGCAGCGCACCCCCCCCCGCTGGGGGCGAAGCTTTCTTT. Amino acids: CASSAPPPAGGEAFF.

The CDR3 protein is CASRGLAGRKDTGELFF. The CDR3, as DNA: TGCGCCAGCAGGGGACTAGCGGGACGTAAAGACACCGGGGAGCTGTTTTTT. The rearrangement uses TRBV5-1 and TRBJ2-2; TRBD2 matches at 13 bases. Losses at the gene ends were 5 bases for V and 3 bases for J; bases not matched to a gene: 7. CDR3 size: 17 residues. Germline V gene sequence: CDR1 SGHRS, CDR2 YFSETQ.

The chain carries TRBV29-1 and TRBJ2-3; D is ambiguous. V was pared by 4 bases and J by 0 bases, with 8 bases between. Germline CDR1 SQVTM, CDR2 ANQGSEA. The CDR3 is made up of 13 amino acids. CDR3: CSVAFGSTDTQYF. In DNA, the CDR3 is TGCAGCGTTGCGTTTGGCAGCACAGATACGCAGTATTTT.

J is TRBJ2-1 and V is TRBV11-3; 10 positions agree with TRBD2. The CDR3 is made up of 15 amino acids. The V gene's germline CDR1 is SGHNT and CDR2 YENEEA. J was trimmed by 6 bases and V by 5 bases; bases with no gene match: 7. The CDR3 loop reads CASSVSSGSANEQFF. The CDR3 coding sequence is TGTGCCAGCAGCGTCTCTAGCGGGAGTGCCAATGAGCAGTTCTTC.

This clone was recorded only once. V gene TRBV30 combines with J gene TRBJ2-1; possible D gene TRBD1, 8 bases. Trimming left V 4 bases short and J 9 bases short, with 28 bases between. This CDR3 is built from 17 residues. CDR1 and CDR2 from the germline V gene are GTSNPN and SVGIG (reference sequence). CDR3 nucleotide sequence: TGTGCCTGGATCCCCAGGGGGCGCTTGGCGGGAGTTGGTGAGCAGTTCTTC. Translation: CAWIPRGRLAGVGEQFF.

There are a few counts of this clone. The chain carries TRBV28 and TRBJ1-6; TRBD1 matches 7 bases. The CDR3 is 15 amino acids. The germline CDR1 and CDR2 sequences are MDHEN and SYDVKM. Trimming cost V 5 bases and J 5 bases; bases outside gene matches: 6. The CDR3 DNA follows: TGTGCCAGCAGTAAACTTGACAGGGATAATTCACCCCTCCACTTT. Translated, it gives CASSKLDRDNSPLHF. The full variable domain, completed using reference TRBV28 and TRBJ1-6, is DVKVTQSSRYLVKRTGEKVFLECVQDMDHENMFWYRQDPGLGLRLIYFSYDVKMKEKGDIPEGYSVSREKKERFSLILESASTNQTSMYLCASSKLDRDNSPLHFGNGTRLTVT.

About this clone itself: Compared with germline, one end of the junction differs, possibly owing to a read error. V gene TRBV12-3 or TRBV12-4 combines with J gene TRBJ2-7; 11 bases fit TRBD1. The CDR3 has 11 residues. The CDR3 loop is CASSPGQGANF. Here the CDR3 DNA reads TGTGCCAGCAGTCCCGGACAGGGGGCGAACTTC.

This chain connects TRBV5-4 to TRBJ2-2; TRBD2 agrees at 12 bases. After removal of 1 base from V and 3 bases from J, the junction contained 1 base not matched to a gene. CDR3 length: 16 amino acids. Germline CDR1 SGHNT, CDR2 YYREEE (reference sequence). CDR3 DNA sequence: TGTGCCAGCAGCTTGCGACTAGCGGGAGACACCGGGGAGCTGTTTTTT. Its translation: CASSLRLAGDTGELFF.

The rearrangement joins TRBV2 to TRBJ1-4; TRBD1 matches 7 bases. This CDR3 is built from 15 residues. After removal of 6 bases from V and 4 bases from J, the junction contained 8 bases not matched to a gene. In germline, CDR1 is SNHLY, CDR2 FYNNEI. CDR3 residues: CASSADRSINEKLFF. The CDR3 bases are TGTGCCAGCAGCGCGGACAGGTCAATTAATGAAAAACTGTTTTTT.

The gene calls are TRBV21-1 and TRBJ1-6. TRBV21-1 is classified as a pseudogene. CDR3 length: 14 amino acids. CDR3 bases: TGTGCCAGCAGTCGAAAAATCCTAGATTCACCCCTCCACTTT. It encodes CASSRKILDSPLHF.

The chain's CDR3 is CASSPGLAGAVTGGRFF. The CDR3 nucleotides read TGTGCCAGCAGTCCGGGACTAGCGGGAGCTGTCACCGGTGGGAGGTTCTTC. This chain uses TRBV6-6 with TRBJ2-1; TRBD2 matches at 14 bases. This CDR3 has 17 amino acids. J gave up 15 bases and V 5 bases, and 18 bases lay outside the gene matches. Per germline, CDR1 MNHNY and CDR2 SVGAGI (reference sequence).

Comment on this clone: This sample includes further DNA sequences coding for the same CDR3. This sequence joins TRBV2 and TRBJ1-4; D is perhaps TRBD1 (6 bases). CDR3 length: 15 residues. Germline CDR1 is SNHLY and CDR2 is FYNNEI. V lost 4 bases to trimming and J lost 0 bases, with 9 bases between them. The CDR3 reads CASSAQGTTNEKLFF. In nucleotides, the CDR3 is TGTGCCAGCAGTGCGCAGGGGACAACTAATGAAAAACTGTTTTTT. Combining the CDR3 with reference TRBV2 and TRBJ1-4 gives the whole variable domain EPEVTQTPSHQVTQMGQEVILRCVPISNHLYFYWYRQILGQKVEFLVSFYNNEISEKSEIFDDQFSVERPDGSNFTLKIRSTKLEDSAMYFCASSAQGTTNEKLFFGSGTQLSVL.

The chain has TRBV6-5 and TRBJ1-1; tentatively, D is TRBD1 (6 bases). From germline, CDR1 is MNHEY and CDR2 SVGAGI. V shed 5 bases and J shed 5 bases, with 18 bases lying between them. CDR3 size: 15 residues. Here the CDR3 reads CASSRSTGGRTEAFF. The CDR3, as DNA: TGTGCCAGCAGTAGGTCGACAGGCGGGAGGACTGAAGCTTTCTTT.

The sample holds one count of this clone. This chain links TRBV27 with TRBJ1-2; maybe TRBD1 (5 bases). The CDR3 contains 13 residues. The germline gives CDR1 MNHEY, CDR2 SMNVEV (reference sequence). The V and J ends lost 0 bases and 4 bases respectively, with 6 bases between them. The CDR3 is CASSLSGPYGYTF. DNA for the CDR3: TGTGCCAGCAGTTTATCGGGGCCCTATGGCTACACCTTC.

The chain recombines TRBV5-1 with TRBJ2-5; 7 bases fit TRBD1. The V gene's germline CDR1 is SGHRS and CDR2 YFSETQ. Trimming at V came to 3 bases and at J to 4 bases, leaving 12 bases not matched to a gene. The CDR3 spans 16 residues. Here the CDR3 reads CASSYSGGTKSETQYF. In nucleotides, the CDR3 is TGCGCCAGCAGCTACTCAGGGGGAACAAAGTCAGAGACCCAGTACTTC.

This rearrangement joins TRBV27 to TRBJ2-1, with D perhaps TRBD2 (5 bases). There are 15 residues in the CDR3. The V and J ends lost 1 base and 4 bases respectively, with 11 bases between them. Looked up from germline, CDR1 is MNHEY and CDR2 is SMNVEV (reference sequence). CDR3 nucleotide sequence: TGTGCCAGCAGTTTATTCTCAGCGGCATACAATGAGCAGTTCTTC. Translation gives CASSLFSAAYNEQFF.

This clone was found once. The CDR3 sequence is CASSEYQAEQYF. The CDR3 DNA follows: TGCGCCAGCAGTGAGTACCAGGCCGAGCAGTACTTC. The rearrangement links TRBV10-2 to TRBJ2-7; D unresolved. V was pared by 1 base and J by 6 bases, with 7 bases between. The CDR3 has 12 residues. Germline V gene data show CDR1 as WSHSY and CDR2 as SAAADI.

This rearrangement joins TRBV5-1 to TRBJ1-2; maybe TRBD1 (6 bases). CDR1 is SGHRS and CDR2 is YFSETQ in the germline V gene. The CDR3 length is 16 residues. The V gene lost 0 bases and the J gene lost 4 bases, with 16 bases spanning the gap. CDR3 DNA sequence: TGCGCCAGCAGCTTGGACGTCGCGCGGACAGCCTATGGCTACACCTTC. This codes for CASSLDVARTAYGYTF. Using reference TRBV5-1 and TRBJ1-2 for the parts outside the CDR3, the full variable domain is KAGVTQTPRYLIKTRGQQVTLSCSPISGHRSVSWYQQTPGQGLQFLFEYFSETQRNKGNFPGRFSGRQFSNSRSEMNVSTLELGDSALYLCASSLDVARTAYGYTFGSGTRLTVV.

The chain is built from TRBV24-1 and TRBJ2-1; D possibly corresponds to TRBD1 (5 bases). Per germline, CDR1 KGHDR and CDR2 SFDVKD. This CDR3 is built from 15 residues. With 0 bases removed from V and 5 bases from J, the gap between germline ends came to 10 bases. The CDR3 DNA reads as TGTGCCACCAGTGATTTGAGGACACCAAACAATGAGCAGTTCTTC. It codes for CATSDLRTPNNEQFF.

V usage is TRBV7-6 and J usage is TRBJ2-2; D ambiguous. The CDR3 runs to 16 residues. V gave up 2 bases and J gave up 0 bases, with 10 bases separating them. CDR1 and CDR2 (germline): SGHVS, FNYEAQ. CDR3 DNA: TGTGCCAGCAGCTTATTCCCACTCTCGAACACCGGGGAGCTGTTTTTT. It specifies CASSLFPLSNTGELFF. The whole variable domain, remainder taken from reference TRBV7-6 and TRBJ2-2, is GAGVSQSPRYKVTKRGQDVALRCDPISGHVSLYWYRQALGQGPEFLTYFNYEAQQDKSGLPNDRFSAERPEGSISTLTIQRTEQRDSAMYRCASSLFPLSNTGELFFGEGSRLTVL.

The J gene is TRBJ2-3, the V gene TRBV3-1 (or the pseudogene TRBV3-2); tentative D call: TRBD2 (6 bases). Trimming shortened V by 3 bases and J by 5 bases, and 9 bases separated the two germline ends. The CDR3 loop spans 13 amino acids. Germline CDR1 reads LGHDT; CDR2 reads YNNKEL (reference sequence). In nucleotides, the CDR3 is TGTGCCAGCAGCCAGGAGCGGGTAGATACGCAGTATTTT. Protein: CASSQERVDTQYF.

The chain employs TRBV19 and TRBJ1-1; the match to TRBD1 covers 7 bases. This CDR3 region has 13 residues. The V and J ends lost 6 bases and 8 bases, in that order; junction bases with no gene match: 9. Germline-derived CDR1 and CDR2 are LNHDA and SQIVND (reference sequence). CDR3 in amino acids: CASSRGQATEAFF. CDR3 nucleotide sequence: TGTGCCAGTAGCCGAGGACAGGCGACGGAAGCTTTCTTT.

This chain connects TRBV13 to TRBJ1-3; 8 bases map to TRBD1. V trimming: 5 bases; J trimming: 3 bases; junction bases outside the gene matches: 12. The V gene's germline CDR1 is PRHDT and CDR2 FYEKMQ (reference sequence). There are 17 residues in the CDR3. Written as DNA, the CDR3 is TGTGCCAGCAGCATCCGAGACCTGACAGGGGTTGGAAACACCATATATTTT. Translated: CASSIRDLTGVGNTIYF.

J is TRBJ1-2 and V is TRBV14, with 8 nucleotides matching TRBD1. Germline loops: CDR1 SGHDN, CDR2 FVKESK. This CDR3 contains 15 residues. Germline trimming cut 0 bases from V and 4 bases from J; bases unmatched to any gene: 4. The CDR3 DNA reads as TGTGCCAGCAGCCAAGATCTGGGGACAGGCTATGGCTACACCTTC. It yields the protein CASSQDLGTGYGYTF.

The V gene is TRBV14, the J gene TRBJ1-2, with 8 bases identical to TRBD1. The CDR3 contains 15 residues. After removal of 4 bases from V and 3 bases from J, the junction contained 7 bases not matched to a gene. The germline gives CDR1 SGHDN, CDR2 FVKESK. CDR3 region: CASSPPGQAYYGYTF. The DNA of the CDR3 is TGTGCCAGCAGCCCGCCGGGACAGGCTTACTATGGCTACACCTTC.

The chain is built from TRBV6-5 and TRBJ1-5; a possible D gene is TRBD1 (5 bases). The V gene lost 7 bases and the J gene lost 6 bases, with 16 bases spanning the gap. The length of the CDR3 is 14 residues. Germline V CDR1 and CDR2: MNHEY, SVGAGI. The CDR3 nucleotides are TGTGCCAGCACTCCCGCAGGGATCGGTCAGCCCCAGCATTTT. Protein sequence: CASTPAGIGQPQHF.